The clone carrying this T cell receptor (beta chain) was counted only a few times. Losses at the gene ends were 4 bases for V and 4 bases for J; bases not matched to a gene: 6. Germline CDR1 reads SGHAT; CDR2 reads FQNNGV. The CDR3 is made up of 15 amino acids. The sample belongs to a study of radiotherapy plus CTLA-4 blockade in lung cancer. Profiling relied on immunoSEQ multiplex PCR, and the TCRdb table lists in-frame clones only, not all of them. This table has approximately 57,000 clones, about 80% appearing once. The rearrangement links TRBV11-2 to TRBJ2-7; 11 bases are a match to TRBD1. The source of this sequence is a human donor with non-small cell lung cancer whose response to radiotherapy plus ipilimumab could not be evaluated. Specimen: peripheral blood, collected from a patient treated with radiotherapy plus ipilimumab. This CDR3 is CASSWTGQGGYEQYF. The DNA for the CDR3 is TGTGCCAGCAGCTGGACGGGACAGGGGGGTTACGAGCAGTACTTC.